This T cell receptor (beta chain) was observed in a study of long-term antiretroviral therapy in people with HIV. As for this clone: Its antigen is unidentified.

Study conclusions and caveats: Sampling of blood ran from about 2003 to 2018, and older ART regimens were possibly in use. Transplant-donor-level diversity was not reached after ART, though diversity increased.

The authors ran the immunoSEQ assay, v3.0, at survey level. Assay: immunoSEQ multiplex PCR; the TCRdb copy retains only in-frame clones and omits some. The data contain tens of thousands of clones, around 83% of them seen just once; the ten biggest clones take up 3.5% to 5.5%. At least one PBMC sample before ART and at least two after were required. The sample was unsorted PBMCs, taken 1.3 years after starting antiretroviral therapy. The receptor was isolated from a man aged 55-75 years with HIV.

The CDR3 region has the DNA TGTGCCGTATCCGGGACAGGGGGCTCTCTTAATGAAAAACTGTTTTTT. Protein: CAVSGTGGSLNEKLFF. This chain links TRBV10-3 with TRBJ1-4; 12 bases match TRBD1. J gave up 4 bases and V 11 bases, and 11 bases lay outside the gene matches. This CDR3 spans 16 amino acids. The germline V gene encodes CDR1 ENHRY and CDR2 SYGVKD.